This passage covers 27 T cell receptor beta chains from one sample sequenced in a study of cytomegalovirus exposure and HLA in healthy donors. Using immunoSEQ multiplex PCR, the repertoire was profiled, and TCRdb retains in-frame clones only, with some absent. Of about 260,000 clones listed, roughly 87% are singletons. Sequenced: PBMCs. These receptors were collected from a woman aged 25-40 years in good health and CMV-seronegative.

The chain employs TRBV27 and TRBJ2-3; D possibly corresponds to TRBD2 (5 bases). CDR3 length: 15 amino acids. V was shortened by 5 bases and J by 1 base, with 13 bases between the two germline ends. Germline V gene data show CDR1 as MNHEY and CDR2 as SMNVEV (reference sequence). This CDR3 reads CASSPSGGGTDTQYF. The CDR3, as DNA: TGTGCCAGCAGTCCCTCCGGAGGAGGCACAGATACGCAGTATTTT.

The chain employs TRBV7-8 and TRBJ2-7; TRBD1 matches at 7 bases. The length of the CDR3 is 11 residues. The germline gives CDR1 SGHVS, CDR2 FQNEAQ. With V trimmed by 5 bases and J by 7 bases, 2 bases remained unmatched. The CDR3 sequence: CASSPGGEQYF. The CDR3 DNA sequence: TGTGCCAGCAGCCCAGGGGGAGAGCAGTACTTC.

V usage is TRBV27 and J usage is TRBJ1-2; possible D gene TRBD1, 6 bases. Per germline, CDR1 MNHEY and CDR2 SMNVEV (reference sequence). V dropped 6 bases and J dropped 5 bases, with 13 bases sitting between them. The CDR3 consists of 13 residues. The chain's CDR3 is CASRSSGDYGYTF. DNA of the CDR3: TGTGCCAGCAGATCCTCAGGGGATTATGGCTACACCTTC.

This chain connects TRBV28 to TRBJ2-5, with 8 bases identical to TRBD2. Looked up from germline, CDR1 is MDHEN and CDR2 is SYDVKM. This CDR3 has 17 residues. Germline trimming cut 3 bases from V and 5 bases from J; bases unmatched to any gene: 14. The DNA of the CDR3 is TGTGCCAGCAGTTTTGGGCGGGAGGCCCCGATGGGGGAGACCCAGTACTTC. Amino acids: CASSFGREAPMGETQYF.

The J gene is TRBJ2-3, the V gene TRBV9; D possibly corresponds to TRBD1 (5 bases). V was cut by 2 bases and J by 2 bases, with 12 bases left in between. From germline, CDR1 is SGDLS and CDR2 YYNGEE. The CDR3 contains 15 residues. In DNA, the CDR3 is TGTGCCAGCAGCGTCCGGAGACAGATCACAGATACGCAGTATTTT. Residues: CASSVRRQITDTQYF.

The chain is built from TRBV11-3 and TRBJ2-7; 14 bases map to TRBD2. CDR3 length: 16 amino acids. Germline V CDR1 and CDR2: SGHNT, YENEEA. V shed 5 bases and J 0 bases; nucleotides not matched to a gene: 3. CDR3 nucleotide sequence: TGTGCCAGCAGCCCCGGGACTAGCGGGAGCTCCTACGAGCAGTACTTC. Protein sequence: CASSPGTSGSSYEQYF.

This CDR3 reads CASSLGHRDTRNEQFF. For the CDR3, the DNA is TGCGCCAGCTCCTTAGGGCACCGGGACACACGTAATGAGCAGTTCTTC. V is TRBV5-1 and J is TRBJ2-1, with D perhaps TRBD1 (6 bases). The V end lost 7 bases, the J end lost 7 bases, and 24 bases lay between the germline ends. From germline, CDR1 is SGHRS and CDR2 YFSETQ. The CDR3 sequence is 16 residues long. Variable domain in full (rest from reference TRBV5-1 and TRBJ2-1): KAGVTQTPRYLIKTRGQQVTLSCSPISGHRSVSWYQQTPGQGLQFLFEYFSETQRNKGNFPGRFSGRQFSNSRSEMNVSTLELGDSALYLCASSLGHRDTRNEQFFGPGTRLTVL.

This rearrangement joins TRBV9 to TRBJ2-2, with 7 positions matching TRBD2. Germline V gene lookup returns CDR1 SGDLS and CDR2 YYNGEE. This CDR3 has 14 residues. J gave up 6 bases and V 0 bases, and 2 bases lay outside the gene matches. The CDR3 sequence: CASSVGLAAGELFF. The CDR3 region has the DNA TGTGCCAGCAGCGTAGGGCTAGCGGCCGGGGAGCTGTTTTTT.

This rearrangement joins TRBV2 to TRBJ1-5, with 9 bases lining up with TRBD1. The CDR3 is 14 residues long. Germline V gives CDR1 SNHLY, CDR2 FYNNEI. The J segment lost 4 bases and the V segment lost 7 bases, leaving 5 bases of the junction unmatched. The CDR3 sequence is CASNRQGVNQPQHF. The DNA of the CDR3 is TGTGCCAGCAATAGACAGGGGGTTAATCAGCCCCAGCATTTT.

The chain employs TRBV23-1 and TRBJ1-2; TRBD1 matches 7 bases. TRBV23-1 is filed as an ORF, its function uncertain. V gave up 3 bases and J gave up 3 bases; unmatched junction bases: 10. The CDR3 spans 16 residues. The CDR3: CASSQALRGQDYGYTF. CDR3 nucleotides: TGCGCCAGCAGTCAGGCCCTTAGGGGGCAGGACTATGGCTACACCTTC.

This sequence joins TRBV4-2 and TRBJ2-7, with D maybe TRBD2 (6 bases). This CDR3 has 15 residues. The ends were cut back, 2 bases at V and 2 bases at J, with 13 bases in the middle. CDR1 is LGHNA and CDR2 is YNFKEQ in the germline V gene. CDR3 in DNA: TGTGCCAGCAGCCAATTCTCGGGAGCCCCCTACGAGCAGTACTTC. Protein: CASSQFSGAPYEQYF.

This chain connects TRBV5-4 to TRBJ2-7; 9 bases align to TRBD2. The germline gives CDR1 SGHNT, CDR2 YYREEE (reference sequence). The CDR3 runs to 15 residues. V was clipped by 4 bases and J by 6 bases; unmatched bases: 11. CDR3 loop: CASSLPGAGGGEQYF. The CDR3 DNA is TGTGCCAGCAGCCTCCCCGGGGCGGGAGGGGGCGAGCAGTACTTC. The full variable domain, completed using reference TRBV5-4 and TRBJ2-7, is ETGVTQSPTHLIKTRGQQVTLRCSSQSGHNTVSWYQQALGQGPQFIFQYYREEENGRGNFPPRFSGLQFPNYSSELNVNALELDDSALYLCASSLPGAGGGEQYFGPGTRLTVT.

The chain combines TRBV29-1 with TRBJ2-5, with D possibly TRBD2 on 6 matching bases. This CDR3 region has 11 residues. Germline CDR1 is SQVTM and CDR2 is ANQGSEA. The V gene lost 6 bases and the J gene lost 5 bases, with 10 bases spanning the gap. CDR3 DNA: TGCAGCGTAGCCCTAGCGGAGACCCAGTACTTC. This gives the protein CSVALAETQYF.

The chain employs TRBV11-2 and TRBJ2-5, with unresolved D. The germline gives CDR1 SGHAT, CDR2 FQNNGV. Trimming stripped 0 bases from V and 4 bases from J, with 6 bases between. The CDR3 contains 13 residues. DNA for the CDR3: TGTGCCAGCAGCTTAGAACAGCCAGAGACCCAGTACTTC. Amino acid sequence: CASSLEQPETQYF.

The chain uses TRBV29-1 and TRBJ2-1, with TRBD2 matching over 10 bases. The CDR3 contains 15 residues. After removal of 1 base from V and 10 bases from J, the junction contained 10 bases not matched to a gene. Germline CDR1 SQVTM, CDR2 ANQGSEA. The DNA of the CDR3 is TGCAGCGTTGAAGGGAGCATAGCGGGAGGCGGAGAGCAGTTCTTC. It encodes CSVEGSIAGGGEQFF.

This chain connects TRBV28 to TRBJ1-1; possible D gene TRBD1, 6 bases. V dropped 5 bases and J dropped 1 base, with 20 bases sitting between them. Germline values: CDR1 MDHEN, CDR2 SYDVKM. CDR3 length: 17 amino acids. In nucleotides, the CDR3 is TGTGCCAGCAGTGCGATGGGTTGGGGGGGGCGGAACACTGAAGCTTTCTTT. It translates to CASSAMGWGGRNTEAFF.

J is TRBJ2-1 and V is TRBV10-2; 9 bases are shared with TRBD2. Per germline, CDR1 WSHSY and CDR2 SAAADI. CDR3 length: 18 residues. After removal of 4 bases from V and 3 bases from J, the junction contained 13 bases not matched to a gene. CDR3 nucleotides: TGCGCCAGCAGTGGATTGATCGGGGGACTAGCTGACTACAATGAGCAGTTCTTC. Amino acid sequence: CASSGLIGGLADYNEQFF.

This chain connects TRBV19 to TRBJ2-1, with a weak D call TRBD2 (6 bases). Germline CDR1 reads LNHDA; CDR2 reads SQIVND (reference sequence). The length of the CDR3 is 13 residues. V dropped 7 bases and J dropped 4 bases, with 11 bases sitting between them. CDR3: CASKGLTYNEQFF. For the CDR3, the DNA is TGTGCCAGTAAGGGACTTACATACAATGAGCAGTTCTTC.

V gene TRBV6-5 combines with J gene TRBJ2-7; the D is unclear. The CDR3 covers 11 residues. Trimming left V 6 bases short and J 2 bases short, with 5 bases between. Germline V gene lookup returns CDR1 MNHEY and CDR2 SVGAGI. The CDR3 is CASRSPYEQYF. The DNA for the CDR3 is TGTGCCAGCAGATCACCCTACGAGCAGTACTTC.

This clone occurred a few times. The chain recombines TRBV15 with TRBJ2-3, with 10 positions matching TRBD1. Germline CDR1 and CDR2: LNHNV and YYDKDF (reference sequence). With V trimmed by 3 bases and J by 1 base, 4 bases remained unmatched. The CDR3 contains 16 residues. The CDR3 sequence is CATSRRQGARTDTQYF. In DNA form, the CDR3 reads TGTGCCACCAGCAGGAGACAGGGGGCTCGCACAGATACGCAGTATTTT.

Here the CDR3 DNA reads TGTGCCAGCAGCCCTCCATCCGCCGACGGGTACGAGCAGTACTTC. This sequence encodes CASSPPSADGYEQYF. The chain carries TRBV9 and TRBJ2-7; D gene uncertain. In germline, CDR1 is SGDLS, CDR2 YYNGEE. The germline V and J ends were trimmed by 4 bases and 4 bases, with 18 bases remaining between them. There are 15 residues in the CDR3.

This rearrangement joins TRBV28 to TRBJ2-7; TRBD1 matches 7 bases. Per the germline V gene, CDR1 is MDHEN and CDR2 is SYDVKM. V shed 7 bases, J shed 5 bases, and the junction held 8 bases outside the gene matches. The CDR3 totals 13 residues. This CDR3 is CASTKTGVHEQYF. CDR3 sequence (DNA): TGTGCCAGCACCAAAACAGGGGTCCACGAGCAGTACTTC.

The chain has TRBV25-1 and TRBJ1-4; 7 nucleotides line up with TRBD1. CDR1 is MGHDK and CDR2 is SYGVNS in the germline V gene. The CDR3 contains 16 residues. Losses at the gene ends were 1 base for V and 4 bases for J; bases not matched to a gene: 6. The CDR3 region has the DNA TGTGCCAGCAGTGAATTTCGGGACAGCAATAATGAAAAACTGTTTTTT. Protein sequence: CASSEFRDSNNEKLFF.

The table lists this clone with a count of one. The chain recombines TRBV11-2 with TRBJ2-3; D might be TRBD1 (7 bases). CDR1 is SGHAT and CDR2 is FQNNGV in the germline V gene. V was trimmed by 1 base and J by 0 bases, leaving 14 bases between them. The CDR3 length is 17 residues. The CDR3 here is CASSLGTTGTSTDTQYF. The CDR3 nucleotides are TGTGCCAGCAGCTTAGGGACGACAGGGACTAGCACAGATACGCAGTATTTT.

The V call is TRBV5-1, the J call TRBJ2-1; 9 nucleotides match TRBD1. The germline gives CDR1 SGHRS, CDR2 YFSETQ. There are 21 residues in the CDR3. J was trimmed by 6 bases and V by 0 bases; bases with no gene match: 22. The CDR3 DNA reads TGCGCCAGCAGCTTGGACGGGTGGGGACAGGGTTACCGTAGGAGAGGCAATGAGCAGTTCTTC. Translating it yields CASSLDGWGQGYRRRGNEQFF.

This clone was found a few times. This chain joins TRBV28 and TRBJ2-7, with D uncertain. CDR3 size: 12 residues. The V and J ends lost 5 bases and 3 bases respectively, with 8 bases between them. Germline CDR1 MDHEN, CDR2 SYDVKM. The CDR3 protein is CASSPLDYEQYF. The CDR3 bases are TGTGCCAGCAGTCCCTTAGACTACGAGCAGTACTTC.

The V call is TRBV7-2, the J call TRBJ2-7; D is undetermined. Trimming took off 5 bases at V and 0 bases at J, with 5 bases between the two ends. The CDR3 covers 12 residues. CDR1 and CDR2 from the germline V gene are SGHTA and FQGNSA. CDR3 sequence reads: CASSLPSYEQYF. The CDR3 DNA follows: TGTGCCAGCAGCCTTCCCTCCTACGAGCAGTACTTC.